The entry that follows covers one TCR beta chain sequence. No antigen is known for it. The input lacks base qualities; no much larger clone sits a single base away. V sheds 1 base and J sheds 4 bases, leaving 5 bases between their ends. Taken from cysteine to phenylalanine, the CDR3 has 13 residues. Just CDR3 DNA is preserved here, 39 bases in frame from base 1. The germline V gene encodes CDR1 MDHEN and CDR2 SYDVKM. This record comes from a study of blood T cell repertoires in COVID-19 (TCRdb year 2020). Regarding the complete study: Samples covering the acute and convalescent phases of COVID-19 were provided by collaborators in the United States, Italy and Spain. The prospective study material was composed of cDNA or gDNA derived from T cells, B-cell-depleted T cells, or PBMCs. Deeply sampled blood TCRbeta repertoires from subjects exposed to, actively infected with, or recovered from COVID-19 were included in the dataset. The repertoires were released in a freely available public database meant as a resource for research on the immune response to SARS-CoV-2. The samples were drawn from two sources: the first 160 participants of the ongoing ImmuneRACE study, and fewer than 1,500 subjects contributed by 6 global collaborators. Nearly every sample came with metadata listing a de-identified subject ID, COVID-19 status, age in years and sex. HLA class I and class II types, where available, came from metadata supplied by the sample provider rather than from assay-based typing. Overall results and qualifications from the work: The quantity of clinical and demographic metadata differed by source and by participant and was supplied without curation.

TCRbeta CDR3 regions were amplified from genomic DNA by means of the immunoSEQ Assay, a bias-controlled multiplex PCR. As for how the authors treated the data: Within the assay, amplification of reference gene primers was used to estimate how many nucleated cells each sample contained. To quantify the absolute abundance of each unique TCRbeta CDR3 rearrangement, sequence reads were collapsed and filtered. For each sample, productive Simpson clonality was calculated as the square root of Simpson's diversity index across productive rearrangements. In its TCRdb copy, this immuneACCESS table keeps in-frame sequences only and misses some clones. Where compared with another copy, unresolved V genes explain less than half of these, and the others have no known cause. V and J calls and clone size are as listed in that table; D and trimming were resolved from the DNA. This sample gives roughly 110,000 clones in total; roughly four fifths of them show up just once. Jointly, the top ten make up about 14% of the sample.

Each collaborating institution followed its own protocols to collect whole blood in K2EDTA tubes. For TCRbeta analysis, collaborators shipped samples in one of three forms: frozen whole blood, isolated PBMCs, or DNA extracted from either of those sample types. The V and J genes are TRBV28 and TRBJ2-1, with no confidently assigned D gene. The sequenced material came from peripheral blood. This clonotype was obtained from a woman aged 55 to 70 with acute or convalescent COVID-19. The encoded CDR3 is CASSLSLYNEQFF. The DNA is TGTGCCAGCAGTTTATCCCTTTACAATGAGCAGTTCTTC.